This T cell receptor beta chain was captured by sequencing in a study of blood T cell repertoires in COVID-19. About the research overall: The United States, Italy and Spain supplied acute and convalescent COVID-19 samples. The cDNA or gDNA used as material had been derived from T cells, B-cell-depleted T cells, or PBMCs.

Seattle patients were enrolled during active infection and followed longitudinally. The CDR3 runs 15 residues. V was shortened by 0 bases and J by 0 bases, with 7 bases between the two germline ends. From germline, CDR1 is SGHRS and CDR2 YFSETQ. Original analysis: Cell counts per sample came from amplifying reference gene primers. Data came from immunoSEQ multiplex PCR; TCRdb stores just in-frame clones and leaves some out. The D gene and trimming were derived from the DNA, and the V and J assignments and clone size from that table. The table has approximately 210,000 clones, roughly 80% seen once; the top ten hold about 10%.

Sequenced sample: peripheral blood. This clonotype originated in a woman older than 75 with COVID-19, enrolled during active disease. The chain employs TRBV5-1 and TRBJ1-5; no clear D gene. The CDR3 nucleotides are TGCGCCAGCAGCTTGGGTCCGAGTAGCAATCAGCCCCAGCATTTT. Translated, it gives CASSLGPSSNQPQHF.